One T cell receptor (beta chain) is described in this entry. This specimen belongs to a study of blood T cell repertoires in COVID-19. The CDR3 is made up of 14 amino acids. The germline V gene encodes CDR1 SGHNT and CDR2 YYREEE (reference sequence). V shed 2 bases and J shed 2 bases, with 9 bases lying between them. How the authors handled the data: Using reference gene primer amplification, nucleated cell counts were estimated. Libraries were prepared by immunoSEQ multiplex PCR; TCRdb keeps only in-frame clonotypes and omits some of them. The V and J calls and clone size were taken over from that table, and D and trimming were inferred from the DNA. This sample carries about 240,000 clones, 75% to 85% of them seen once, and the ten largest clones take 6.5% to 9%.

This receptor was obtained from a woman of 80 years or more with COVID-19, enrolled during active disease. The material sequenced was peripheral blood. The chain recombines TRBV5-4 with TRBJ2-3, with D hard to call. CDR3 DNA sequence: TGTGCCAGCAGCTTCTCAACCTACACAGATACGCAGTATTTT. Its protein is CASSFSTYTDTQYF.